One and the same sample provided the 27 T cell receptor beta chains below, sequenced in a study of OX40 agonist ivuxolimab in advanced cancers. Using immunoSEQ multiplex PCR, the repertoire was profiled, and TCRdb retains in-frame clones only, with some absent. The sample records about 40,000 clones, around 89% being singletons. The sample was CD4+ or CD8+ T cells sorted from blood, taken in a trial of the OX40 agonist ivuxolimab. These receptors originate from an adult with an advanced solid tumor such as melanoma, head and neck, liver or kidney cancer.

This sequence joins TRBV2 and TRBJ1-3, with TRBD1 matching 9 bases. V shed 9 bases, J shed 0 bases, and the junction held 3 bases outside the gene matches. The CDR3 spans 14 residues. Per the germline V gene, CDR1 is SNHLY and CDR2 is FYNNEI. CDR3: CASWTGDSGNTIYF. The CDR3 coding sequence is TGTGCCAGTTGGACAGGGGACTCTGGAAACACCATATATTTT.

This clone was seen just once. This chain connects TRBV23-1 to TRBJ2-1; TRBD2 matches at 7 bases. TRBV23-1 is an open reading frame, and its role is uncertain. The ends lost 5 bases at V and 5 bases at J; junction bases unmatched: 9. The CDR3 loop spans 15 amino acids. As DNA, the CDR3 is TGCGCCAGCAGTTATAGGTGGCTAGCGGACAATGAGCAGTTCTTC. Translating gives CASSYRWLADNEQFF.

This chain connects TRBV11-1 to TRBJ2-7, with D unclear. CDR3 length: 12 amino acids. Germline V gives CDR1 SGHAT, CDR2 FQDESV (reference sequence). V lost 1 base, J lost 3 bases, and 4 bases lay in between. CDR3 sequence: CASSLGDYEQYF. CDR3 nucleotide sequence: TGTGCCAGCAGCTTAGGGGACTACGAGCAGTACTTC.

V is TRBV7-9 and J is TRBJ2-7; 8 nucleotides match TRBD2. The CDR3 spans 15 residues. Germline lookup yields CDR1 SEHNR and CDR2 FQNEAQ (reference sequence). After removal of 1 base from V and 5 bases from J, the junction contained 7 bases not matched to a gene. The CDR3 sequence: CASSLVFGGEDEQYF. The CDR3 coding sequence is TGTGCCAGCAGCTTAGTTTTCGGGGGGGAAGACGAGCAGTACTTC.

V and J are TRBV27 and TRBJ2-3; TRBD2 agrees at 8 bases. The trim removed 5 bases at V and 2 bases at J, leaving 6 bases unmatched. This CDR3 has 15 amino acids. Germline CDR1 and CDR2: MNHEY and SMNVEV (reference sequence). Written as DNA, the CDR3 is TGTGCCAGCAGTCTGACTAGCGTGGACACAGATACGCAGTATTTT. Translating gives CASSLTSVDTDTQYF.

The J gene is TRBJ2-7, the V gene TRBV28; 7 bases are a match to TRBD1. The junction had 12 bases not matched to a gene; V was cut back by 7 bases and J by 3 bases. CDR1 MDHEN and CDR2 SYDVKM come from the germline V gene. The CDR3 is 15 amino acids. CDR3 bases: TGTGCCAGCACCTCCTCTCGGACAGGTTACTACGAGCAGTACTTC. This translates into CASTSSRTGYYEQYF.

This clone was picked up a small number of times. V is TRBV6-4 and J is TRBJ1-5; D remains unclear. CDR3 length equals 12 residues. V was clipped by 3 bases and J by 8 bases, with 8 bases between them. Per germline, CDR1 MRHNA and CDR2 SNTAGT. The DNA for the CDR3 is TGTGCCAGCAGTGATCCCGGGGAGCCCCAGCATTTT. Translated: CASSDPGEPQHF.

The genes are TRBV15 and TRBJ1-2, with TRBD1 matching 7 bases. Trimming cost V 5 bases and J 7 bases; bases outside gene matches: 10. The germline CDR1 and CDR2 sequences are LNHNV and YYDKDF (reference sequence). The CDR3 spans 14 residues. The CDR3 loop reads CATSLARTGRGYTF. The CDR3 DNA reads as TGTGCCACCAGCCTTGCCAGGACAGGACGTGGCTACACCTTC.

This chain links TRBV6-5 with TRBJ2-7; D is unclear. This CDR3 has 10 residues. Germline V gene sequence: CDR1 MNHEY, CDR2 SVGAGI. V lost 2 bases, J lost 7 bases, and 3 bases lay in between. This chain's CDR3 is CASSYREQYF. CDR3 bases: TGTGCCAGCAGTTACCGGGAGCAGTACTTC.

The gene calls are TRBV5-1 and TRBJ2-1, with D tentatively TRBD2 (6 bases). The germline V gene encodes CDR1 SGHRS and CDR2 YFSETQ. Trimming cost V 1 base and J 8 bases, with 22 bases left between them. The CDR3 totals 17 residues. CDR3 in DNA: TGCGCCAGCAGCTTGACCCAATCCGGGAGAATCTGGGATGAGCAGTTCTTC. Amino acid sequence: CASSLTQSGRIWDEQFF.

The chain carries TRBV23-1 and TRBJ2-4; TRBD2 matches at 10 bases. TRBV23-1 qualifies as an ORF whose function is uncertain. V dropped 0 bases and J dropped 5; count of bases not matched to a gene: 7. CDR3 length equals 17 residues. In DNA, the CDR3 is TGCGCCAGCAGTCAATCGGAAGCGGGAGGGTTTGAAAACATTCAGTACTTC. It is translated as CASSQSEAGGFENIQYF.

The V gene is TRBV2, the J gene TRBJ2-3; D perhaps matches TRBD2 (6 bases). V was trimmed by 2 bases and J by 1 base, leaving 13 bases between them. The germline gives CDR1 SNHLY, CDR2 FYNNEI. CDR3 length: 16 amino acids. The CDR3 region is CASSESRGLGTDTQYF. In DNA form, the CDR3 reads TGTGCCAGCAGTGAATCGCGGGGCCTAGGCACAGATACGCAGTATTTT.

This chain joins TRBV21-1 and TRBJ2-7; the table calls TRBD1, which could not be checked here. TRBV21-1 is marked as a pseudogene. The CDR3 has 14 residues. CDR3 loop: CASNVPGQGDEQYF. CDR3 nucleotides: TGTGCCAGCAACGTCCCGGGACAGGGGGACGAGCAGTACTTC.

This chain connects TRBV4-1 to TRBJ2-7; 9 nucleotides agree with TRBD1. J lost 0 bases, V lost 6 bases, and 6 bases had no gene match. The CDR3 covers 15 residues. Per the germline V gene, CDR1 is MGHRA and CDR2 is YSYEKL. As DNA, the CDR3 is TGCGCCAGCAGTCCAGACAGGGGGTCCTCCTACGAGCAGTACTTC. Amino acids: CASSPDRGSSYEQYF.

The rearrangement joins TRBV30 to TRBJ2-3; D is unclear. Trimming pared 1 base from V and 4 bases from J, leaving 12 bases between. In germline, CDR1 is GTSNPN, CDR2 SVGIG (reference sequence). CDR3 length equals 14 residues. CDR3 amino acids: CAWSESGPPDTQYF. The CDR3 region has the DNA TGTGCCTGGAGTGAGTCTGGCCCCCCAGATACGCAGTATTTT.

The chain carries TRBV5-1 and TRBJ2-3; 8 bases are shared with TRBD1. The CDR3 runs to 16 residues. Germline V gene data show CDR1 as SGHRS and CDR2 as YFSETQ. V was pared by 0 bases and J by 5 bases, with 8 bases of the junction left unmatched. This CDR3 is CASSLAGRGPIDTQYF. CDR3 DNA sequence: TGCGCCAGCAGCTTGGCCGGCAGGGGGCCCATAGATACGCAGTATTTT.

The chain recombines TRBV7-9 with TRBJ2-3; D perhaps matches TRBD2 (6 bases). Germline CDR1 and CDR2: SEHNR and FQNEAQ (reference sequence). This CDR3 spans 16 amino acids. V lost 1 base and J 4 bases, leaving 15 bases between the germline ends. The DNA for the CDR3 is TGTGCCAGCAGCTTAGGGGGCCAGGGAGGCGCAGATACGCAGTATTTT. It translates to CASSLGGQGGADTQYF.

The chain has TRBV4-1 and TRBJ2-5, with 8 nucleotides matching TRBD2. V trimming: 3 bases; J trimming: 3 bases; junction bases outside the gene matches: 6. The germline CDR1 and CDR2 sequences are MGHRA and YSYEKL. This CDR3 has 15 residues. In DNA form, the CDR3 reads TGCGCCAGCAGCCAGGGAGCGGGGGCTGAAGAGACCCAGTACTTC. As protein: CASSQGAGAEETQYF.

This clone occurred once. The chain couples TRBV14 to TRBJ1-2; possible D gene TRBD1, 6 bases. Germline values: CDR1 SGHDN, CDR2 FVKESK. Trimming took off 1 base at V and 3 bases at J, with 9 bases between the two ends. The CDR3 runs 14 residues. The CDR3 sequence: CASSQGGHYYGYTF. The DNA of the CDR3 is TGTGCCAGCAGCCAAGGGGGACACTACTATGGCTACACCTTC.

This sequence joins TRBV7-3 and TRBJ2-3; D ambiguous. Germline V gives CDR1 SGHTA, CDR2 FQGTGA. This CDR3 region has 15 residues. The V and J ends lost 6 bases and 4 bases respectively, with 17 bases between them. CDR3: CASSVGLNHPDTQYF. DNA for the CDR3: TGTGCCAGCAGTGTGGGCCTCAACCACCCAGATACGCAGTATTTT. The whole variable domain, filled in from reference TRBV7-3 and TRBJ2-3, reads GAGVSQTPSNKVTEKGKYVELRCDPISGHTALYWYRQSLGQGPEFLIYFQGTGAADDSGLPNDRFFAVRPEGSVSTLKIQRTERGDSAVYLCASSVGLNHPDTQYFGPGTRLTVL.

Comments on this clone: At one boundary the junction diverges from the germline segment, which might be a read error. The chain couples TRBV5-4 to TRBJ2-7; D unclear. CDR3 size: 12 residues. Germline CDR1 SGHNT, CDR2 YYREEE (reference sequence). The CDR3 loop is CACRDQTYEQYF. The DNA for the CDR3 is TGTGCCTGCAGAGATCAGACCTACGAGCAGTACTTC.

The DNA for the CDR3 is TGTGCCAGCAGTTTCTGGGGAAACGATGAGCAGTACTTC. Its protein product is CASSFWGNDEQYF. The rearrangement joins TRBV27 to TRBJ2-7; D unclear. V was shortened by 3 bases and J by 7 bases, with 13 bases between the two germline ends. The CDR3 spans 13 residues. The germline CDR1 and CDR2 sequences are MNHEY and SMNVEV (reference sequence).

The chain employs TRBV7-9 and TRBJ2-1, with unresolved D. The CDR3 is 14 amino acids. V was shortened by 4 bases and J by 1 base, with 8 bases between the two germline ends. From germline, CDR1 is SEHNR and CDR2 FQNEAQ (reference sequence). The CDR3 reads CASSYSRSYNEQFF. The CDR3, as DNA: TGTGCCAGCAGCTACTCTCGTTCCTACAATGAGCAGTTCTTC.

This clone was seen a single time. The gene calls are TRBV28 and TRBJ2-2, with 7 positions matching TRBD2. The CDR3 consists of 14 residues. With V trimmed by 6 bases and J by 4 bases, 5 bases remained unmatched. The germline gives CDR1 MDHEN, CDR2 SYDVKM. Written as DNA, the CDR3 is TGTGCCAGCAGGGGGGGGGACCCCACCGGGGAGCTGTTTTTT. Amino acid sequence: CASRGGDPTGELFF.

This chain connects TRBV7-6 to TRBJ2-1; D may be TRBD2 (7 bases). V shed 2 bases and J shed 8 bases, with 16 bases lying between them. The CDR3 is 15 amino acids. CDR1 is SGHVS and CDR2 is FNYEAQ in the germline V gene. The DNA of the CDR3 is TGTGCCAGCAGCTTAAGAGGGGGGGAGTCGGATGAGCAGTTCTTC. Encoded protein: CASSLRGGESDEQFF.

This clone came up a few times. V gene TRBV4-1 combines with J gene TRBJ1-5; D not resolved. CDR3 size: 13 residues. V lost 1 base and J 9 bases, leaving 10 bases between the germline ends. CDR1 is MGHRA and CDR2 is YSYEKL in the germline V gene. The DNA for the CDR3 is TGCGCCAGCAGCCAAGTTGGTGGCTCGCCCCAGCATTTT. The encoded protein is CASSQVGGSPQHF.

The rearrangement links TRBV2 to TRBJ2-3; 7 bases are a match to TRBD2. CDR1 and CDR2 (germline): SNHLY, FYNNEI. This CDR3 is built from 14 residues. J lost 5 bases, V lost 8 bases, and 10 bases had no gene match. CDR3 amino acids: CASLGGEGEDTQYF. CDR3 sequence (DNA): TGTGCCAGCCTGGGGGGGGAGGGTGAAGATACGCAGTATTTT. Variable domain in full (rest from reference TRBV2 and TRBJ2-3): EPEVTQTPSHQVTQMGQEVILRCVPISNHLYFYWYRQILGQKVEFLVSFYNNEISEKSEIFDDQFSVERPDGSNFTLKIRSTKLEDSAMYFCASLGGEGEDTQYFGPGTRLTVL.